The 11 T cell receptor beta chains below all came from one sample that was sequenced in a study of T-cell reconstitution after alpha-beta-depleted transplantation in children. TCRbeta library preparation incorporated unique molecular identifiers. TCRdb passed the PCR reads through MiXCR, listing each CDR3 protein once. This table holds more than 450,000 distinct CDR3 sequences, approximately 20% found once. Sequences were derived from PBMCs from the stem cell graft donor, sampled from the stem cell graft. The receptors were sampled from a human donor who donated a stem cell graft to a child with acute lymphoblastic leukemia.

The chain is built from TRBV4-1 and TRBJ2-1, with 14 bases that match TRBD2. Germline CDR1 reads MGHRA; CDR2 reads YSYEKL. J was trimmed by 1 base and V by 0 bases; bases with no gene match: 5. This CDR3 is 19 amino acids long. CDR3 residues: CASSQDRRTSGRSYNEQFF. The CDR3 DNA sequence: TGCGCCAGCAGCCAAGATAGGAGGACTAGCGGGAGGTCCTACAATGAGCAGTTCTTC.

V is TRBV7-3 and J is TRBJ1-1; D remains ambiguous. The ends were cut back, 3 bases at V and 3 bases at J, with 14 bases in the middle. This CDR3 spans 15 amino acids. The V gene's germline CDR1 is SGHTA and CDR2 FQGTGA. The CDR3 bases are TGTGCCAGCAGCTTCATCAAGGGCCAGGACACTGAAGCTTTCTTT. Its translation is CASSFIKGQDTEAFF. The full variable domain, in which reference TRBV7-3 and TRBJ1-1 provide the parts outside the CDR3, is GAGVSQTPSNKVTEKGKYVELRCDPISGHTALYWYRQSLGQGPEFLIYFQGTGAADDSGLPNDRFFAVRPEGSVSTLKIQRTERGDSAVYLCASSFIKGQDTEAFFGQGTRLTVV.

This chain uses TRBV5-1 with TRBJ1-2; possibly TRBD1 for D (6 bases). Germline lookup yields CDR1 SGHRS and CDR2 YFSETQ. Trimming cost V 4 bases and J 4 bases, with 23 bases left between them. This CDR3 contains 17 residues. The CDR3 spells CASSVKGGRRVTYGYTF. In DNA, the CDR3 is TGCGCCAGCAGCGTGAAGGGGGGGCGCAGGGTAACCTATGGCTACACCTTC.

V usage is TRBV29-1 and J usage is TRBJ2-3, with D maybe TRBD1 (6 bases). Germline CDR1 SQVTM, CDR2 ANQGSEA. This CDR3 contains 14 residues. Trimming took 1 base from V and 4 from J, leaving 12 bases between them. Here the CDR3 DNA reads TGCAGCGTTGAAGGGGGGCGCGGACCAGATACGCAGTATTTT. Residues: CSVEGGRGPDTQYF.

The CDR3 spells CASQPDRVISGYTF. The CDR3 bases are TGTGCCAGCCAGCCGGACAGGGTTATTTCTGGCTACACCTTC. The chain carries TRBV7-9 and TRBJ1-2; 8 bases line up with TRBD1. J was trimmed by 7 bases and V by 8 bases; bases with no gene match: 12. Germline values: CDR1 SEHNR, CDR2 FQNEAQ (reference sequence). The CDR3 consists of 14 residues.

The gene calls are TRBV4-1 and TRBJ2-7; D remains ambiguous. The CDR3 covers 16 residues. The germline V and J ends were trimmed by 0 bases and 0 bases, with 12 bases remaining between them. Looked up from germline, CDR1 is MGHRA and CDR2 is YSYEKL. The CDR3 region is CASSQDRADYSYEQYF. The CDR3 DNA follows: TGCGCCAGCAGCCAAGATCGGGCGGATTACTCCTACGAGCAGTACTTC.

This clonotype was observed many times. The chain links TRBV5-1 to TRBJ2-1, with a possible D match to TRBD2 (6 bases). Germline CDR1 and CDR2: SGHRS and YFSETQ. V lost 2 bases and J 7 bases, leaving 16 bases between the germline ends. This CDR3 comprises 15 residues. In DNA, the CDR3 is TGCGCCAGCAGCTTCGGGAGCGGAGTGTCGAATGAGCAGTTCTTC. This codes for CASSFGSGVSNEQFF.

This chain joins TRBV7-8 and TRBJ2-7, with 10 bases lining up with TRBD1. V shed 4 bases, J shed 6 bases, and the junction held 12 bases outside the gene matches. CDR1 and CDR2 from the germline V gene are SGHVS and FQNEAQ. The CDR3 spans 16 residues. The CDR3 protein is CASSSTGTGALFEQYF. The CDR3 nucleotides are TGTGCCAGCAGCTCAACTGGGACAGGGGCTCTGTTCGAGCAGTACTTC.

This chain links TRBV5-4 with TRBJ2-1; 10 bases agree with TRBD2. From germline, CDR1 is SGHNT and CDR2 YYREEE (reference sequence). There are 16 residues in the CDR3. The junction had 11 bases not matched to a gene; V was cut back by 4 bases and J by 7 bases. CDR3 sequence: CASSPSSLAGVNEQFF. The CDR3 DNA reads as TGTGCCAGCAGCCCCAGCAGCCTAGCGGGAGTGAATGAGCAGTTCTTC.

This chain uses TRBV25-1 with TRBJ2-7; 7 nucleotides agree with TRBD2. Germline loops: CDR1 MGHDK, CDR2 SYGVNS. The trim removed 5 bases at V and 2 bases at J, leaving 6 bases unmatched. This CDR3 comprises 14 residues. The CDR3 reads CASSWLADPYEQYF. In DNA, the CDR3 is TGTGCCAGCAGTTGGCTAGCGGATCCCTACGAGCAGTACTTC.

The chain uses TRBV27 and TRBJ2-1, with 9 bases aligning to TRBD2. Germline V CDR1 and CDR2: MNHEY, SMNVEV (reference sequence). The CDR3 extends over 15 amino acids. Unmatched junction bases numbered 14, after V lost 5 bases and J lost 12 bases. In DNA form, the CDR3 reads TGTGCCAGCAGTCCCCAGGGGCGGGAGGGCCGAGGGCAGTTCTTC. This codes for CASSPQGREGRGQFF.